One sample yielded the 12 T cell receptor beta chains listed below, sequenced in a study of T-cell reconstitution after alpha-beta-depleted transplantation in children (dated by TCRdb to 2016 to 2018). Libraries came from PCR. These reads were obtained on an Illumina HiSeq 2500. Molecular barcoding was employed in the preparation of TCR libraries, with unique molecular identifiers being used to normalize TCRbeta repertoire quantification. TCRdb took the public reads, trimmed them with fastp at Q25, ran MiXCR for clone calling and kept in-frame beta chains. CDR3 protein duplicates are merged, each entry listing the most common genes and DNA. The sample contains about 20,000 distinct CDR3 sequences, approximately 13% of them found a single time. Around 33% of the sample lies in the top ten. The time point label, as the study defines it: day 60 (about 2 months) after transplantation. What the treatment or condition label conveys for this sample: allogeneic hematopoietic cell transplantation with graft depleted of TCRalphabeta T cells and CD19 B cells.

Specimen: PBMCs, mostly from graft donor cells, collected 60 days after TCRalphabeta/CD19-depleted stem cell transplant. The origin of the receptors is a female patient aged 2 to 10 who had a stem cell transplant for congenital amegakaryocytic thrombocytopenia, so the T cells may come from the graft donor.

This clonotype was recorded many times. V is TRBV24-1 and J is TRBJ2-3, with D unresolved. V lost 2 bases, J lost 1 base, and 12 bases lay in between. From germline, CDR1 is KGHDR and CDR2 SFDVKD. The CDR3 loop spans 16 amino acids. The CDR3: CATSDSAARGTDTQYF. Written as DNA, the CDR3 is TGTGCCACCAGTGATTCCGCGGCTCGGGGCACAGATACGCAGTATTTT.

In its sample, this clonotype was seen many times. The chain has TRBV6-5 and TRBJ1-4, with TRBD1 matching 11 bases. This CDR3 is 15 amino acids long. Germline CDR1 reads MNHEY; CDR2 reads SVGAGI. The trim removed 6 bases at V and 8 bases at J, leaving 8 bases unmatched. This CDR3 is CASSSGRTGGEKLFF. DNA of the CDR3: TGTGCCAGCAGCAGCGGTCGGACAGGGGGCGAAAAACTGTTTTTT.

This clonotype was seen many times. This rearrangement joins TRBV10-3 to TRBJ2-3; 10 positions agree with TRBD2. This CDR3 comprises 15 residues. Germline CDR1 reads ENHRY; CDR2 reads SYGVKD. With V trimmed by 0 bases and J by 3 bases, 0 bases remained unmatched. The chain's CDR3 is CAISESTSGTDTQYF. DNA for the CDR3: TGTGCCATCAGTGAGTCGACTAGCGGGACAGATACGCAGTATTTT.

This clonotype has more than one count but fewer than ten. This chain links TRBV2 with TRBJ1-5, with D tentatively TRBD1 (6 bases). The CDR3 totals 15 residues. Trimming removed 6 bases from V and 0 bases from J, with 12 bases in between. Germline CDR1 reads SNHLY; CDR2 reads FYNNEI. CDR3 sequence reads: CASRAAGDSNQPQHF. CDR3 in DNA: TGTGCCAGCAGAGCGGCAGGGGATAGCAATCAGCCCCAGCATTTT.

This clonotype has just a few counts. This rearrangement joins TRBV5-5 to TRBJ1-1, with a weak D call TRBD1 (5 bases). The CDR3 is made up of 12 amino acids. The germline CDR1 and CDR2 sequences are SGHKS and YYEKEE (reference sequence). V dropped 1 base and J dropped 8 bases, with 9 bases sitting between them. CDR3 sequence reads: CASSLLGQEAFF. For the CDR3, the DNA is TGTGCCAGCAGCTTGCTGGGGCAGGAAGCTTTCTTT.

This clonotype was detected ten times or more. The chain carries TRBV16 and TRBJ1-3; no definite D call. Trimming left V 0 bases short and J 0 bases short, with 9 bases between. CDR1 is KGHSY and CDR2 is FQNENV in the germline V gene. CDR3 length: 16 residues. CDR3 in amino acids: CASSQSGSPSGNTIYF. CDR3 in DNA: TGTGCCAGCAGCCAATCGGGGAGCCCCTCTGGAAACACCATATATTTT.

This clonotype was seen many times. The chain joins TRBV3-1 to TRBJ2-7; no firm D call. CDR3 length equals 18 residues. V shed 0 bases and J shed 0 bases, with 18 bases lying between them. Germline V gives CDR1 LGHDT, CDR2 YNNKEL (reference sequence). CDR3 region: CASSQDWLSVRSSYEQYF. Here the CDR3 DNA reads TGTGCCAGCAGCCAAGATTGGTTGTCGGTGAGGAGCTCCTACGAGCAGTACTTC.

This clonotype was counted many times. The chain combines TRBV7-2 with TRBJ1-6; TRBD1 is a possible D gene (6 bases). The CDR3 extends over 16 amino acids. Germline loops: CDR1 SGHTA, CDR2 FQGNSA. V shed 1 base and J shed 6 bases, with 13 bases lying between them. CDR3 nucleotides: TGTGCCAGCAGCTTAGACGGGGGACACCCTAATTCACCCCTCCACTTT. Amino acids: CASSLDGGHPNSPLHF. The complete variable domain, with remaining parts taken from reference TRBV7-2 and TRBJ1-6, reads GAGVSQSPSNKVTEKGKDVELRCDPISGHTALYWYRQSLGQGLEFLIYFQGNSAPDKSGLPSDRFSAERTGGSVSTLTIQRTQQEDSAVYLCASSLDGGHPNSPLHFGNGTRLTVT.

In its sample, this clonotype was seen many times. The chain employs TRBV2 and TRBJ2-4; 10 nucleotides agree with TRBD2. The germline gives CDR1 SNHLY, CDR2 FYNNEI. The V gene end was trimmed by 7 bases and the J gene end by 9 bases; junction bases not matched to a gene: 6. CDR3 size: 13 residues. CDR3 sequence reads: CASKTSGEGIQYF. The CDR3 region has the DNA TGTGCCAGCAAAACTAGCGGGGAGGGCATTCAGTACTTC.

This clonotype was detected many times. The chain carries TRBV5-6 and TRBJ2-7, with D possibly being TRBD1 or TRBD2 (5 bases each). The germline CDR1 and CDR2 sequences are SGHDT and YYEEEE. Trimming left V 3 bases short and J 0 bases short, with 7 bases between. This CDR3 is built from 13 residues. The CDR3 DNA reads as TGTGCCAGCAGCTGGGACCGCTCCTACGAGCAGTACTTC. Translating gives CASSWDRSYEQYF. The complete variable domain, with remaining parts taken from reference TRBV5-6 and TRBJ2-7, reads DAGVTQSPTHLIKTRGQQVTLRCSPKSGHDTVSWYQQALGQGPQFIFQYYEEEERQRGNFPDRFSGHQFPNYSSELNVNALLLGDSALYLCASSWDRSYEQYFGPGTRLTVT.

This clonotype was seen at least ten times. The rearrangement joins TRBV2 to TRBJ2-7; 8 bases map to TRBD1. This CDR3 contains 11 residues. J gave up 6 bases and V 10 bases, and 5 bases lay outside the gene matches. Germline CDR1 and CDR2: SNHLY and FYNNEI. CDR3 DNA sequence: TGTGCCACTAGGACAGGGCCCGAGCAGTACTTC. Protein product: CATRTGPEQYF.

This clonotype has ten or more counts. The chain uses TRBV12-3 or TRBV12-4 and TRBJ1-1; 11 nucleotides agree with TRBD1. The CDR3 covers 13 residues. J gave up 10 bases and V 3 bases, and 4 bases lay outside the gene matches. The CDR3 nucleotides are TGTGCCAGCAGTTTGCGGACAGGGGGCGCAGCTTTCTTT. Translation: CASSLRTGGAAFF.